This TCR beta chain was retrieved from a study of CD8+CD57+ T cells in acquired aplastic anemia. Points from the study as a whole: The same twenty-nine CD8+ CDR3 sequences occurred in patients and in controls.

With respect to this clonotype: Its antigen is unidentified.

TCR beta VDJ and CDR3 profiles were obtained from a genomic DNA template. TCRdb itself ran the reads through MiXCR, one entry per CDR3 protein. This table has 200,000 to 250,000 distinct CDR3 sequences, over 60% appearing once. The clonotype comes from a human donor in good health. The sequenced sample consisted of sorted CD4+, CD8+, or CD8+CD57+ T cells (not recorded which) from PBMCs.

This CDR3 reads CASSLGMVPGYTF. CDR3 bases: TGTGCCAGCAGCTTAGGGATGGTCCCCGGCTACACCTTC. The genes are TRBV7-9 and TRBJ1-2; D remains unclear. V was trimmed by 1 base and J by 8 bases, leaving 11 bases between them. The germline V gene has CDR1 SEHNR and CDR2 FQNEAQ (reference sequence). This CDR3 has 13 residues. Full variable domain (missing parts from reference TRBV7-9 and TRBJ1-2): DTGVSQNPRHKITKRGQNVTFRCDPISEHNRLYWYRQTLGQGPEFLTYFQNEAQLEKSRLLSDRFSAERPKGSFSTLEIQRTEQGDSAMYLCASSLGMVPGYTFGSGTRLTVV.